The 8 T cell receptor beta chains in this list originate from one sample, sequenced in a study of early T cells in non-severe SARS-CoV-2 infection. MiXCR, run by TCRdb on the 5' RACE reads, gives a single entry per CDR3 protein. The sample carries around 110,000 distinct CDR3 sequences, over 8.5% recorded once. The sequenced sample was whole blood. The receptors derive from an adult who was a healthcare worker with PCR-confirmed SARS-CoV-2 infection or an uninfected control (not recorded which).

At least ten counts were recorded for this clonotype. This chain joins TRBV25-1 and TRBJ2-2, with no clear D. CDR1 is MGHDK and CDR2 is SYGVNS in the germline V gene. V gave up 5 bases and J gave up 2 bases, with 3 bases separating them. CDR3 length: 12 residues. In DNA form, the CDR3 reads TGTGCCAGCAGTCTAAACACCGGGGAGCTGTTTTTT. Translating gives CASSLNTGELFF.

This clonotype was counted a few times. The chain is built from TRBV28 and TRBJ2-7; the D gene is possibly TRBD1 (6 bases). The V gene lost 5 bases and the J gene lost 4 bases, with 12 bases spanning the gap. The CDR3 runs 13 residues. Germline-derived CDR1 and CDR2 are MDHEN and SYDVKM. CDR3 coding DNA: TGTGCCAGCAGTAATCCCCAGGGGTACGAGCAGTACTTC. This sequence encodes CASSNPQGYEQYF.

This clonotype was observed a few times. The genes are TRBV18 and TRBJ2-7, with TRBD1 as a possible D gene (6 bases). The CDR3 has 13 amino acids. Trimming left V 6 bases short and J 6 bases short, with 15 bases between. The germline V gene encodes CDR1 KGHSH and CDR2 LQKENI. CDR3 nucleotides: TGTGCCAGCTCGGACAGTTTTCAGAGCGAGCAGTACTTC. Its translation is CASSDSFQSEQYF.

This clonotype was observed a few times. The chain uses TRBV5-5 and TRBJ2-1; D not certain. With 0 bases removed from V and 10 bases from J, the gap between germline ends came to 8 bases. There are 12 residues in the CDR3. CDR1 SGHKS and CDR2 YYEKEE come from the germline V gene (reference sequence). CDR3 region: CASSLARQEQFF. The DNA of the CDR3 is TGTGCCAGCAGCTTGGCCCGGCAGGAGCAGTTCTTC.

This clonotype appeared a few times. The rearrangement uses TRBV20-1 and TRBJ1-3; D remains ambiguous. The CDR3 spans 13 residues. Germline-derived CDR1 and CDR2 are DFQATT and SNEGSKA (reference sequence). Trimming cost V 3 bases and J 5 bases, with 11 bases left between them. DNA of the CDR3: TGCAGTGCTAGGAATGGGCCGAGAAACACCATATATTTT. Translated, it gives CSARNGPRNTIYF.

This clonotype has a count of ten or more. The gene calls are TRBV5-4 and TRBJ2-1; D call uncertain. The germline gives CDR1 SGHNT, CDR2 YYREEE (reference sequence). The ends were cut back, 4 bases at V and 3 bases at J, with 8 bases in the middle. The CDR3 runs 13 residues. The chain's CDR3 is CASSLYDYNEQFF. The CDR3 DNA sequence: TGTGCCAGCAGCCTATACGACTACAATGAGCAGTTCTTC.

As regards this clonotype: This sequence may be a read error, since a much larger clone differs from it by one base. The rearrangement links TRBV12-3 or TRBV12-4 to TRBJ1-5; TRBD1 matches 7 bases. CDR3 length equals 14 residues. CDR3 protein: CASKAGQDHQPRHF. The CDR3 DNA is TGTGCCAGCAAAGCCGGACAGGATCATCAGCCCCGGCATTTT.

In regard to this clonotype: A much larger clone lies one base from this, so it may be a read error. The chain recombines TRBV7-6 with TRBJ2-7; TRBD2 agrees at 9 bases. The CDR3 runs 18 residues. V was pared by 5 bases and J by 1 base, with 15 bases of the junction left unmatched. The V gene's germline CDR1 is SGHVS and CDR2 FNYEAQ. CDR3 region: CASSHAGMSTSGSYEQYF. CDR3 nucleotide sequence: TGTGCCAGCAGCCATGCAGGCATGTCAACTAGCGGGTCCTACGAGCAGTACTTC.